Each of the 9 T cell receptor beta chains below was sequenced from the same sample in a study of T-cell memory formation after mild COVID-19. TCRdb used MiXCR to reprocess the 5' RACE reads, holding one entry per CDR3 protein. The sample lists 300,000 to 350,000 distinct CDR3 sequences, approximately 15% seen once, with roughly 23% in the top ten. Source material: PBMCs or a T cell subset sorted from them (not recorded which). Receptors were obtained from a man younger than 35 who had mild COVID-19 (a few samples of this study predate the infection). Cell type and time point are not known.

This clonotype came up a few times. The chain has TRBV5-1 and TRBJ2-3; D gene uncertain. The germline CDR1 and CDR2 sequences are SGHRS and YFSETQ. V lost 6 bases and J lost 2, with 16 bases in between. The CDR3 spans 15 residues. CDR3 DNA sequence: TGCGCCAGCACCTCCGGGCTTCTCCCCACAGATACGCAGTATTTT. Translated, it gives CASTSGLLPTDTQYF.

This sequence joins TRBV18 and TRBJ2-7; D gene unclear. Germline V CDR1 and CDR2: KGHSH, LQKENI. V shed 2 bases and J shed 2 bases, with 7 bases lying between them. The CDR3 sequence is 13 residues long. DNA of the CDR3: TGTGCCAGCTCACCATCAGGTGCCTACGAGCAGTACGTC. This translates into CASSPSGAYEQYV.

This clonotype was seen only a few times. In DNA, the CDR3 is TGTGCCAGCAGCCTCCGGACTGAAGAGACCCAGTACTTC. Amino acids: CASSLRTEETQYF. The rearrangement links TRBV5-4 to TRBJ2-5, with a tentative D call TRBD2 (5 bases). Germline V gene lookup returns CDR1 SGHNT and CDR2 YYREEE (reference sequence). The CDR3 has 13 residues. With 4 bases removed from V and 3 bases from J, the gap between germline ends came to 10 bases.

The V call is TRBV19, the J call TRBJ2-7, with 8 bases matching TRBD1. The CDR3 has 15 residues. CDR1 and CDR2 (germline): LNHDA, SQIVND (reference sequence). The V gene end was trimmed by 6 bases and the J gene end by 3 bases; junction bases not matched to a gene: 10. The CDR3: CASSSTGGPGYEQYF. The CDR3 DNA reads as TGTGCCAGTAGCTCAACAGGGGGACCTGGCTACGAGCAGTACTTC.

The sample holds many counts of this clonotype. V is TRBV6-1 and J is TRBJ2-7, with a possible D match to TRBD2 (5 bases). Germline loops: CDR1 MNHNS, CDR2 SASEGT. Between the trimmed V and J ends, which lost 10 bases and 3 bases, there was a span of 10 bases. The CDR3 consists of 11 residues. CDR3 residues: CATQEVYEQYF. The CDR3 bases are TGTGCCACCCAGGAGGTCTACGAGCAGTACTTC.

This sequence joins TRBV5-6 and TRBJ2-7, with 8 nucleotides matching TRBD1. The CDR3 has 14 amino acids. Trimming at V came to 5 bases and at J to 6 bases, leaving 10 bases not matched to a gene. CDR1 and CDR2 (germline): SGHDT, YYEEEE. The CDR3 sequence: CASRRQGISLEQYV. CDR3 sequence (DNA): TGTGCCAGCAGACGACAGGGGATCTCGCTCGAGCAGTACGTC.

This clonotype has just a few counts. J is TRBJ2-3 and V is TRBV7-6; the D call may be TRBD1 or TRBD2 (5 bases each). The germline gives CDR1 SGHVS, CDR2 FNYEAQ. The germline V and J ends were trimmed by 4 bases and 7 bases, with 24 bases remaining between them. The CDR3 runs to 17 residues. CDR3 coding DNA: TGTGCCAGCAGCTCGAGGGTAAAGGGACGGTTGGAAAATACGCAGTATTTT. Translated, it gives CASSSRVKGRLENTQYF.

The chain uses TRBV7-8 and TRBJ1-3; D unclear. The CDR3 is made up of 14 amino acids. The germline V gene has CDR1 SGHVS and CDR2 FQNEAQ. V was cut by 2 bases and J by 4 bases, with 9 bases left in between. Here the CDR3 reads CASSLRAIGNTIYF. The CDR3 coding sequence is TGTGCCAGCAGCTTACGGGCGATCGGAAACACCATATATTTT.

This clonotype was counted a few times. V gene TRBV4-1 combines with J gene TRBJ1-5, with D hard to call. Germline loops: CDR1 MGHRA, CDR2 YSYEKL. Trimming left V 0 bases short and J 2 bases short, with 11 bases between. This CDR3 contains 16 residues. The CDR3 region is CASSQDPGDRNQPQHF. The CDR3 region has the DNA TGCGCCAGCAGCCAAGATCCTGGGGATCGCAATCAGCCCCAGCATTTT.